This is a list of T cell receptor beta chains from one sample in a study of T cell responses to AZD1222 COVID-19 vaccine. The data were produced by immunoSEQ multiplex PCR, yet TCRdb's version contains in-frame clones alone and is incomplete. The data hold 100,000 or so clones, with roughly 85% observed a single time. Source: peripheral blood, taken 28 days after the second AZD1222 dose. Every receptor here comes from an adult who received the AZD1222 COVID-19 vaccine. CDR3s include the opening cysteine and the closing phenylalanine or tryptophan. For some rows the clone size is stated as once, few or many, or as a class when expanded; others skip it.

clone_size: once
j_call: TRBJ2-5
v_call: TRBV6-6
cdr3_aa: CASSPPPFSGRIETQYF

clone_size: -
j_call: TRBJ1-2
v_call: TRBV23-1
cdr3_aa: CASSASRLPTGNGRANYGYTF

clone_size: -
j_call: TRBJ2-3
v_call: TRBV9
cdr3_aa: CASQPGVSTDTQYF

clone_size: -
j_call: TRBJ1-3
v_call: TRBV11-2
cdr3_aa: CASSSDGGSGNTIYF

clone_size: -
j_call: TRBJ1-1
v_call: TRBV7-9
cdr3_aa: CASISQGMTEAFF

clone_size: -
j_call: TRBJ2-1
v_call: TRBV11-2
cdr3_aa: CASSLVLDPPYEQFF

clone_size: -
j_call: TRBJ1-3
v_call: TRBV6-5
cdr3_aa: CASRGSGNTIYF

clone_size: -
j_call: TRBJ2-2
v_call: TRBV12-5
cdr3_aa: CASGSGQGNTGELFF

clone_size: -
j_call: TRBJ2-3
v_call: TRBV5-6
cdr3_aa: CASSFATASTDTQYF

clone_size: -
j_call: TRBJ2-3
v_call: TRBV28
cdr3_aa: CAYGAGNTDTQYF

clone_size: once
j_call: TRBJ2-3
v_call: TRBV5-1
cdr3_aa: CASSLQGTDTQYF

clone_size: -
j_call: TRBJ1-2
v_call: TRBV5-6
cdr3_aa: CASSLEVGQANYGYTF

clone_size: -
j_call: TRBJ1-2
v_call: TRBV5-4
cdr3_aa: CASSLGQFYGYTF

clone_size: -
j_call: TRBJ2-1
v_call: TRBV5-4
cdr3_aa: CASSLEGLGRGDEQFF

clone_size: -
j_call: TRBJ2-2
v_call: TRBV3-1/TRBV3-2
cdr3_aa: CASSPDRGRGTGELFF

clone_size: -
j_call: TRBJ2-3
v_call: TRBV30
cdr3_aa: CAWSVRTDTQYF

clone_size: -
j_call: TRBJ2-2
v_call: TRBV5-1
cdr3_aa: CASSLVAQRKNTGELFF

clone_size: few
j_call: TRBJ2-2
v_call: TRBV5-1
cdr3_aa: CASSLKDANTGELFF

clone_size: -
j_call: TRBJ2-1
v_call: TRBV10-3
cdr3_aa: CAIRGASRNEQFF

clone_size: -
j_call: TRBJ2-3
v_call: TRBV7-3
cdr3_aa: CASSPGTGADTQYF

clone_size: -
j_call: TRBJ2-1
v_call: TRBV6-1
cdr3_aa: CASSSGSRNEQFF

clone_size: -
j_call: TRBJ2-2
v_call: TRBV5-1
cdr3_aa: CASSLAGTSMNTGELFF

clone_size: -
j_call: TRBJ2-3
v_call: TRBV15
cdr3_aa: CATWQAGADTQYF

clone_size: -
j_call: TRBJ1-4
v_call: TRBV2
cdr3_aa: CASSLTDADGKLFF

clone_size: -
j_call: TRBJ1-2
v_call: TRBV4-2
cdr3_aa: CASSQQGPSHYGYTF

clone_size: -
j_call: TRBJ2-1
v_call: TRBV29-1
cdr3_aa: CSVRLAGKGYNEQFF

clone_size: -
j_call: TRBJ1-5
v_call: TRBV5-5
cdr3_aa: CASSENRGNQPQHF

clone_size: -
j_call: TRBJ2-5
v_call: TRBV6-2/TRBV6-3
cdr3_aa: CASSYSVVSDRRSGTQYF

clone_size: -
j_call: TRBJ2-6
v_call: TRBV4-1
cdr3_aa: CASSRGTGNSGANVLTF

clone_size: -
j_call: TRBJ2-1
v_call: TRBV5-4
cdr3_aa: CASSYRGTAGEQFF

clone_size: -
j_call: TRBJ1-6
v_call: TRBV5-1
cdr3_aa: CASSLRSINYSPLHF

clone_size: -
j_call: TRBJ1-5
v_call: TRBV28
cdr3_aa: CASRSGTVNQPQHF

clone_size: -
j_call: TRBJ2-1
v_call: TRBV18
cdr3_aa: CASSPPKGASYNEQFF

clone_size: -
j_call: TRBJ2-3
v_call: TRBV12-3/TRBV12-4
cdr3_aa: CASSPHGTDTQYF

clone_size: -
j_call: TRBJ2-1
v_call: TRBV4-1
cdr3_aa: CASSQTLATEQFF

clone_size: -
j_call: TRBJ1-1
v_call: TRBV6-5
cdr3_aa: CASSRQGANTEAFF

clone_size: -
j_call: TRBJ2-1
v_call: TRBV5-5
cdr3_aa: CASSLDRSSYNEQFF

clone_size: -
j_call: TRBJ1-1
v_call: TRBV10-3
cdr3_aa: CAISPAAEVNTEAFF

clone_size: -
j_call: TRBJ1-1
v_call: TRBV28
cdr3_aa: CASSLKYGNTEAFF

clone_size: -
j_call: TRBJ1-2
v_call: TRBV5-1
cdr3_aa: CASSLDFKGNYGYTF

clone_size: -
j_call: TRBJ1-2
v_call: TRBV19
cdr3_aa: CASSKGTAINYGYTF

clone_size: -
j_call: TRBJ1-1
v_call: TRBV3-1/TRBV3-2
cdr3_aa: CASSLDRNTEAFF

clone_size: -
j_call: TRBJ2-4
v_call: TRBV4-3
cdr3_aa: CASSQGTGDFAKNIQYF

clone_size: -
j_call: TRBJ2-1
v_call: TRBV6-4
cdr3_aa: CASSVAVYNEQFF

clone_size: -
j_call: TRBJ1-5
v_call: TRBV6-5
cdr3_aa: CASRKAGGHQPQHF